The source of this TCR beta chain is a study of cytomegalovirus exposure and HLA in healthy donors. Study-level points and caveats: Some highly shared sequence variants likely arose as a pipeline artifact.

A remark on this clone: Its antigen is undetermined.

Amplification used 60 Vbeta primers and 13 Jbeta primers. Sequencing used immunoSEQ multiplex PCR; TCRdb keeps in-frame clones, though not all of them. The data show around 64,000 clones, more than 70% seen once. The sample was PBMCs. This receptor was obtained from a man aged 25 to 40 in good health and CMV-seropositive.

CDR3 nucleotide sequence: TGCAGTCAAGACACCCAAGAGACCCAGTACTTC. It specifies CSQDTQETQYF. The chain uses TRBV20-1 and TRBJ2-5; D uncertain. Germline V CDR1 and CDR2: DFQATT, SNEGSKA (reference sequence). This CDR3 spans 11 amino acids. V dropped 8 bases and J dropped 1 base, with 8 bases sitting between them.